The rows below give T cell receptor beta chains drawn from one sample of a study of blood T cell repertoires in COVID-19. Data came from immunoSEQ multiplex PCR; TCRdb stores just in-frame clones and leaves some out. The sample holds about 100,000 clones, about 77% seen once. The specimen sequenced was peripheral blood. The receptors shown here come from a woman in her 70s with acute or convalescent COVID-19. CDR3s include the opening cysteine and the closing phenylalanine or tryptophan. The D gene is left open where the match is weak. Part of the rows lack a size; the others show once, few, many or a class for expanded clones.

V	J	size	D	CDR3	DNA
TRBV3-1/TRBV3-2	TRBJ1-1	NA	TRBD1	CASSQDKGQMAFF	TGTGCCAGCAGCCAAGATAAGGGACAGATGGCTTTCTTT
TRBV19	TRBJ2-2	NA	NA	CASSTVGGVGGELFF	TGTGCCAGTAGTACCGTAGGGGGAGTCGGCGGGGAGCTGTTTTTT
TRBV7-8	TRBJ1-5	NA	NA	CASGSTGLNQPQHF	TGTGCCAGCGGTTCCACAGGGCTAAATCAGCCCCAGCATTTT
TRBV28	TRBJ1-1	NA	NA	CASSTPGGKAFF	TGTGCCAGCAGTACCCCCGGAGGGAAAGCTTTCTTT
TRBV3-1/TRBV3-2	TRBJ1-6	NA	TRBD1	CASSPTGPYNSPLHF	TGTGCCAGCAGTCCGACAGGGCCATATAATTCACCCCTCCACTTT
TRBV5-1	TRBJ2-3	NA	TRBD2	CASRVAGGATDTQYF	TGCGCCAGCAGAGTAGCGGGAGGAGCTACAGATACGCAGTATTTT
TRBV11-2	TRBJ2-1	NA	TRBD2	CASSLERGSSYNEQFF	TGTGCCAGCAGCTTAGAACGCGGGAGCTCCTACAATGAGCAGTTCTTC
TRBV19	TRBJ2-5	few	TRBD2	CASSGGGETQYF	TGTGCCAGTTCGGGGGGGGGCGAGACCCAGTACTTC
TRBV28	TRBJ2-5	NA	NA	CASRRGRVQETQYF	TGTGCCAGCAGGCGCGGCAGAGTTCAGGAGACCCAGTACTTC
TRBV19	TRBJ1-2	NA	TRBD1	CASSIGGQGGYGYTF	TGTGCCAGTAGTATAGGGGGACAGGGTGGCTATGGCTACACCTTC
TRBV18	TRBJ2-3	NA	NA	CASSPGTDTQYF	TGTGCCAGCTCACCCGGGACAGATACGCAGTATTTT
TRBV7-2	TRBJ1-5	few	NA	CASSLERGNQPQHF	TGTGCCAGCAGCTTAGAGAGAGGCAATCAGCCCCAGCATTTT
TRBV12-3/TRBV12-4	TRBJ1-2	NA	TRBD1	CASSRDREYGYTF	TGTGCCAGCAGCCGCGACAGGGAGTATGGCTACACCTTC
TRBV5-1	TRBJ1-2	NA	NA	CASSLQSGTSDGYTF	TGCGCCAGCAGCTTACAGAGCGGGACATCGGATGGCTACACCTTC
TRBV3-1/TRBV3-2	TRBJ1-2	NA	TRBD1	CASSVGTVRFNYGYTF	TGTGCCAGCAGCGTTGGGACAGTCCGCTTTAACTATGGCTACACCTTC
TRBV10-3	TRBJ2-1	NA	TRBD2	CAISEVQRGVSEQFF	TGTGCCATCAGTGAGGTCCAGCGGGGGGTAAGTGAGCAGTTCTTC
TRBV7-2	TRBJ2-3	NA	NA	CASSPLLSFTDTQYF	TGTGCCAGCAGCCCCCTACTTAGCTTCACAGATACGCAGTATTTT
TRBV15	TRBJ2-1	NA	TRBD1	CATSRTDRGQGNEQFF	TGTGCCACCAGCAGAACAGACAGGGGGCAAGGTAATGAGCAGTTCTTC
TRBV10-3	TRBJ1-1	NA	TRBD1	CAISRQGGTEAFF	TGTGCCATCAGTCGACAGGGGGGGACTGAAGCTTTCTTT
TRBV7-2	TRBJ1-5	NA	NA	CASSSGGNSNQPQHF	TGTGCCAGCAGCTCGGGGGGAAATAGCAATCAGCCCCAGCATTTT
TRBV11-3	TRBJ2-3	NA	NA	CASSHDSYTQYF	TGTGCCAGCAGCCACGACAGTTATACGCAGTATTTT
TRBV29-1	TRBJ2-2	NA	TRBD2	CSGLPGGSITGELFF	TGCAGCGGACTACCGGGAGGGTCGATCACCGGGGAGCTGTTTTTT
TRBV30	TRBJ2-5	NA	NA	CAWSNQATQYF	TGTGCCTGGAGTAATCAGGCGACCCAGTACTTC
TRBV7-8	TRBJ2-3	NA	TRBD1	CASSLNTGGTDTQYF	TGTGCCAGCAGCCTAAACACAGGGGGAACAGATACGCAGTATTTT
TRBV5-1	TRBJ2-1	once	NA	CASSLDPGYEQFF	TGCGCCAGCAGCTTGGATCCGGGGTATGAGCAGTTCTTC
TRBV30	TRBJ1-5	NA	NA	CAWSRLADQPQHF	TGTGCCTGGAGTAGGTTAGCCGATCAGCCCCAGCATTTT
TRBV5-1	TRBJ2-7	few	NA	CASSLDRANYEQYF	TGCGCCAGCAGCTTGGACAGGGCCAACTACGAGCAGTACTTC
TRBV19	TRBJ2-4	NA	TRBD2	CATGLAGGPTELVAKNIQYF	TGTGCCACCGGACTAGCGGGGGGGCCTACCGAACTTGTAGCCAAAAACATTCAGTACTTC
TRBV6-6	TRBJ1-1	NA	TRBD1	CASSFPQGGSTEAFF	TGTGCCAGCAGTTTTCCGCAGGGGGGCTCCACTGAAGCTTTCTTT